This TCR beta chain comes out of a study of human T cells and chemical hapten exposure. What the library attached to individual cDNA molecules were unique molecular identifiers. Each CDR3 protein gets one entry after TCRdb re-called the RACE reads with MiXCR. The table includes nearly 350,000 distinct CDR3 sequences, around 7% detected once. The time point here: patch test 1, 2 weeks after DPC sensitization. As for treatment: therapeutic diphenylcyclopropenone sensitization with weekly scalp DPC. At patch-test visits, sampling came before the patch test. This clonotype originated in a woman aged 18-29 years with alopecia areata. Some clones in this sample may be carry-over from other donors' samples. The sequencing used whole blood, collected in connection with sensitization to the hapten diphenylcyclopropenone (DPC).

The CDR3 DNA reads TGTGCCAGCAGTCCGCGGGGGCCCGGCAATCAGCCCCAGCATTTT. It encodes CASSPRGPGNQPQHF. The chain employs TRBV6-5 and TRBJ1-5, with D perhaps matching TRBD1 (6 bases). The CDR3 length is 15 residues. Germline V gene data show CDR1 as MNHEY and CDR2 as SVGAGI. Deletions cut 5 bases from V and 2 bases from J, with 13 bases between.